Shown below are 21 T cell receptor beta chains from a single sample sequenced in a study of T cell repertoires in breast cancer. An expanded emulsion RT-PCR with primers for all TCR V genes paired CD8+ T cell chains. A second nested PCR with blocking oligonucleotides suppressed unpaired genes. One entry per CDR3 protein, called by TCRdb with MiXCR from the emulsion pairing reads. The profile covers some 37,000 distinct CDR3 sequences, with about 41% appearing a single time and approximately 60% taken by the ten largest. The material sequenced was CD8+ T cells. The receptors come from a pool of human donors with breast cancer or a healthy control (not recorded which).

This clonotype was observed a handful of times. J is TRBJ2-1 and V is TRBV20-1; D ambiguous. CDR3 length equals 11 residues. Germline V gives CDR1 DFQATT, CDR2 SNEGSKA (reference sequence). V lost 4 bases and J lost 6, with 7 bases in between. The chain's CDR3 is CSATRRNEQFF. CDR3 DNA sequence: TGCAGTGCTACTAGGCGCAATGAGCAGTTCTTC.

A note on this clonotype: A much larger clone differs from this one at a single base, so this may be a read error. The chain carries TRBV20-1 and TRBJ2-1; TRBD1 or TRBD2 may be the D gene (6 bases each). Germline V gene data show CDR1 as DFQATT and CDR2 as SNEGSKA (reference sequence). This CDR3 is 15 amino acids long. In DNA, the CDR3 is TGCGGTGCCACCCCGTGGGGGGCAAGATACAATGAGCAGTTCTTC. Translation: CGATPWGARYNEQFF.

This chain joins TRBV5-1 and TRBJ1-1; 8 bases are a match to TRBD1. The CDR3 runs 14 residues. The germline gives CDR1 SGHRS, CDR2 YFSETQ. After removal of 4 bases from V and 3 bases from J, the junction contained 5 bases not matched to a gene. In DNA form, the CDR3 reads TGCGCCAGCAGCGGGGGACAGGCCCACACTGAAGCTTTCTTT. This codes for CASSGGQAHTEAFF. Variable domain in full (rest from reference TRBV5-1 and TRBJ1-1): KAGVTQTPRYLIKTRGQQVTLSCSPISGHRSVSWYQQTPGQGLQFLFEYFSETQRNKGNFPGRFSGRQFSNSRSEMNVSTLELGDSALYLCASSGGQAHTEAFFGQGTRLTVV.

This clonotype appeared a single time. The rearrangement uses TRBV6-2 or TRBV6-3 and TRBJ2-1, with 13 bases fitting TRBD2. The CDR3 spans 19 residues. Germline CDR1 reads MNHEY; CDR2 reads SVGEGT. The trim removed 2 bases at V and 8 bases at J, leaving 15 bases unmatched. The CDR3, as DNA: TGTGCCAGCAGTTACCCCTTAGCCGGACTAGCGGGAGAGATATATGAGCAGTTCTTC. The encoded protein is CASSYPLAGLAGEIYEQFF.

This chain joins TRBV7-2 and TRBJ1-4; possibly TRBD1 for D (5 bases). The CDR3 extends over 14 amino acids. Trimming left V 6 bases short and J 3 bases short, with 11 bases between. CDR1 is SGHTA and CDR2 is FQGNSA in the germline V gene. For the CDR3, the DNA is TGTGCCAGCAGGCTGACAGCTTCTAATGAAAAACTGTTTTTT. Translation gives CASRLTASNEKLFF.

For this clonotype: This may stem from a read error, because a much larger clone lies one nucleotide away. The chain uses TRBV20-1 and TRBJ2-1; 10 bases match TRBD2. Germline V gives CDR1 DFQATT, CDR2 SNEGSKA (reference sequence). The CDR3 extends over 15 amino acids. As DNA, the CDR3 is TGCAGTGCTAGGAAACCTAGCGGGAGTGAGAATGAGCGGTTCTTC. Translating gives CSARKPSGSENERFF.

The chain uses TRBV27 and TRBJ2-5; D gene uncertain. The ends were cut back, 1 base at V and 4 bases at J, with 10 bases in the middle. CDR1 and CDR2 (germline): MNHEY, SMNVEV (reference sequence). The CDR3 totals 14 residues. The CDR3 is CASSLFAVGETQYF. The CDR3, as DNA: TGTGCCAGCAGTTTATTTGCGGTCGGAGAGACCCAGTACTTC.

V is TRBV12-3 or TRBV12-4 and J is TRBJ2-5; D is perhaps TRBD1 (5 bases). This CDR3 is built from 14 residues. Trimming took 6 bases from V and 0 from J, leaving 11 bases between them. The CDR3 loop is CASSSRQHQETQYF. CDR3 nucleotide sequence: TGTGCCAGCAGCTCCAGACAGCACCAAGAGACCCAGTACTTC.

The rearrangement uses TRBV2 and TRBJ1-5; D not certain. V was pared by 4 bases and J by 1 base, with 5 bases between. This CDR3 is 13 amino acids long. Germline V gene data show CDR1 as SNHLY and CDR2 as FYNNEI. The CDR3 region is CASSGKSNQPQHF. In DNA form, the CDR3 reads TGTGCCAGCAGTGGAAAAAGCAATCAGCCCCAGCATTTT.

The V and J genes are TRBV4-2 and TRBJ2-3, with 9 bases matching TRBD2. Germline CDR1 and CDR2: LGHNA and YNFKEQ. V lost 4 bases, J lost 3 bases, and 8 bases stayed unmatched. The CDR3 contains 16 residues. CDR3 amino acids: CASSPLLAGITDTQYF. The CDR3 nucleotides read TGTGCCAGCAGCCCTCTACTAGCGGGCATAACAGATACGCAGTATTTT.

This clonotype was seen more than once but under ten times. The CDR3 coding sequence is TGCAGGGGGCAGGGGGCGCGATCTAATGAAAAACTGTTTTTT. Its translation: CRGQGARSNEKLFF. J is TRBJ1-4 and V is TRBV20-1; 8 bases line up with TRBD1. The CDR3 sequence is 14 residues long. CDR1 is DFQATT, CDR2 SNEGSKA, per germline (reference sequence).

This clonotype was seen many times. The V call is TRBV15, the J call TRBJ1-1, with D unresolved. The CDR3 has 15 amino acids. Trimming took off 0 bases at V and 1 base at J, with 9 bases between the two ends. Per germline, CDR1 LNHNV and CDR2 YYDKDF (reference sequence). CDR3 nucleotide sequence: TGTGCCACCAGCAGAGATCCGGTGGAGAACACTGAAGCTTTCTTT. This translates into CATSRDPVENTEAFF.

V usage is TRBV7-9 and J usage is TRBJ2-1; D may correspond to TRBD1 or TRBD2 (7 bases each). The V and J ends lost 3 bases and 6 bases respectively, with 15 bases between them. This CDR3 has 15 amino acids. CDR1 and CDR2 from the germline V gene are SEHNR and FQNEAQ (reference sequence). CDR3 loop: CASSLREKGANEQFF. The CDR3 bases are TGTGCCAGCAGCTTGCGGGAGAAGGGGGCCAATGAGCAGTTCTTC.

Worth noting for this clonotype: A read error may account for a junction end that differs from germline. This chain uses TRBV7-9 with TRBJ2-1, with 9 bases identical to TRBD2. The CDR3 has 14 residues. In germline, CDR1 is SEHNR, CDR2 FQNEAQ (reference sequence). The CDR3 protein is CTSSLIAGVHEQFF. The DNA of the CDR3 is TGTACCAGCAGCTTAATAGCGGGGGTGCATGAGCAGTTCTTC.

The table lists this clonotype with a few counts. The rearrangement uses TRBV4-2 and TRBJ1-1; no firm D call. CDR1 LGHNA and CDR2 YNFKEQ come from the germline V gene. The V and J ends lost 8 bases and 5 bases respectively, with 6 bases between them. There are 10 residues in the CDR3. The CDR3 sequence is CASLGTEAFF. The CDR3 DNA sequence: TGTGCCAGCCTCGGGACTGAAGCTTTCTTT.

CDR3 in amino acids: CASSQERDRHTGELFF. The CDR3 nucleotides read TGTGCCAGCAGCCAAGAAAGGGACAGGCACACCGGGGAGCTGTTTTTT. The V gene is TRBV3-1, the J gene TRBJ2-2; TRBD1 aligns across 8 bases. Germline loops: CDR1 LGHDT, CDR2 YNNKEL (reference sequence). The CDR3 consists of 16 residues. Trimming took 0 bases from V and 3 from J; bases not matched to a gene: 3.

There are a few counts of this clonotype. The chain joins TRBV20-1 to TRBJ2-1, with 9 bases matching TRBD2. Losses at the gene ends were 3 bases for V and 7 bases for J; bases not matched to a gene: 4. The CDR3 is 13 amino acids. Germline V gene data show CDR1 as DFQATT and CDR2 as SNEGSKA (reference sequence). This CDR3 reads CSARAGGPNEQFF. CDR3 DNA: TGCAGTGCTAGGGCGGGAGGGCCGAATGAGCAGTTCTTC.

The chain links TRBV5-6 to TRBJ2-3; D is ambiguous. V lost 4 bases, J lost 4 bases, and 13 bases lay in between. The CDR3 covers 14 residues. Germline V lookup: CDR1 SGHDT, CDR2 YYEEEE. The CDR3 here is CASSLPSSSDTQYF. The DNA of the CDR3 is TGTGCCAGCAGCCTCCCGTCGTCCTCAGATACGCAGTATTTT.

This clonotype was counted only a few times. The rearrangement links TRBV19 to TRBJ1-5, with 10 nucleotides matching TRBD1. V lost 5 bases and J lost 5; bases outside the gene matches: 6. This CDR3 has 15 residues. CDR1 is LNHDA and CDR2 is SQIVND in the germline V gene (reference sequence). This CDR3 reads CASSSSGQGYQPQHF. Written as DNA, the CDR3 is TGTGCCAGTAGTTCATCGGGACAGGGGTATCAGCCCCAGCATTTT.

The table lists this clonotype with a few counts. The CDR3 bases are TGTGCCATCAGAGCAGGAAACACCATATATTTT. Protein: CAIRAGNTIYF. This chain uses TRBV10-3 with TRBJ1-3, with no clear D. Trimming pared 6 bases from V and 4 bases from J, leaving 4 bases between. This CDR3 contains 11 residues. Germline V gene data show CDR1 as ENHRY and CDR2 as SYGVKD.

V is TRBV20-1 and J is TRBJ2-1, with D possibly matching TRBD2 (5 bases). Germline-derived CDR1 and CDR2 are DFQATT and SNEGSKA (reference sequence). V was pared by 3 bases and J by 5 bases, with 14 bases between. CDR3 size: 14 residues. This chain's CDR3 is CSASGLVFHNEQFF. The CDR3 nucleotides are TGCAGTGCTAGCGGACTCGTGTTCCACAATGAGCAGTTCTTC.